This T cell receptor (beta chain) was sequenced for a study of T cells after yellow fever vaccination. The wider study: The SMART-Seq v4 Ultra Low Input method served to prepare the low-cell-number fractions. Study-wide findings and caveats: Of the clonotypes, a small share occurred in both CD4 and CD8 compartments.

Generation of TCR cDNA used 5'RACE template switching (which added a universal primer site and UMIs). TCRdb reprocessed the 5' RACE reads via MiXCR and lists one record per CDR3 protein. In the table there are 350,000 to 450,000 distinct CDR3 sequences, around a sixth of which are singletons. A word on this clonotype: The antigen is not known.

Germline assignment: CDR1 KGHSH and CDR2 LQKENI. This CDR3 has 13 residues. Trimming removed 3 bases from V and 2 bases from J, with 7 bases in between. The source was PBMCs, collected before the yellow fever booster vaccination. V gene TRBV18 combines with J gene TRBJ1-1; D remains ambiguous. The source of this sequence is a man younger than 35 who received the YFV17D yellow fever vaccine. CDR3 protein: CASSPQSNTEAFF. Here the CDR3 DNA reads TGTGCCAGCTCACCTCAGAGTAACACTGAAGCTTTCTTT.